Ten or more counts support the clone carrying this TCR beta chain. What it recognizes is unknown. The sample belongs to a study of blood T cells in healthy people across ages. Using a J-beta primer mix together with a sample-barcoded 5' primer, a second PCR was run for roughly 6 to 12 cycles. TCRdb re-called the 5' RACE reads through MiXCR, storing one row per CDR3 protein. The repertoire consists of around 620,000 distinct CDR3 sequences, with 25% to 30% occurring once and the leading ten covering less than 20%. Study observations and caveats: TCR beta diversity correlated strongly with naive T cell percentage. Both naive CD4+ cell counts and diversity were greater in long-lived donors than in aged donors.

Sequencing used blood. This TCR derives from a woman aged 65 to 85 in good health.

In DNA form, the CDR3 reads TGTGCCAGCAGCCAAGATAGAAGGGCCAGCGGGGCTAAAGATACGCAGTATTTT. Protein: CASSQDRRASGAKDTQYF. The chain recombines TRBV4-2 with TRBJ2-3, with TRBD2 matching over 7 bases. Germline assignment: CDR1 LGHNA and CDR2 YNFKEQ. The length of the CDR3 is 18 residues. Trimming took 0 bases from V and 5 from J; bases not matched to a gene: 14.